Listed below are T cell receptor beta chains from one sample, sequenced in a study of T cells expressing NK-cell markers. From its re-call of the 5' RACE reads, TCRdb lists each CDR3 protein once, without DNA. The sample features more than 120,000 distinct CDR3 sequences, with roughly an eighth in its top ten. The sample consisted of blood T cells: a sorted CD56 or NKG2C T cell subset, CD4+ or CD8+ T cells, or bulk PBMC T cells (not recorded which). These TCRs come from a man between 18 and 35 years old in good health. Each CDR3 is given with its conserved first and last residue. Fields, in order: V gene, J gene, CDR3 protein.

V gene: TRBV7-9; J gene: TRBJ2-3; CDR3 protein: CASSPGTGVGNTQYF
V gene: TRBV7-9; J gene: TRBJ2-5; CDR3 protein: CASSHRLLGRETQYF
V gene: TRBV15; J gene: TRBJ1-1; CDR3 protein: CATSRDWRTEDTEAFF
V gene: TRBV12-3/TRBV12-4; J gene: TRBJ2-5; CDR3 protein: CASKAAEETQYF
V gene: TRBV5-6; J gene: TRBJ2-7; CDR3 protein: CASSQPRQASYEQYF
V gene: TRBV12-3/TRBV12-4; J gene: TRBJ2-5; CDR3 protein: CASSSGRDRGGQETQYF
V gene: TRBV6-2/TRBV6-3; J gene: TRBJ2-1; CDR3 protein: CASSYRNGRGDYNEQFF
V gene: TRBV12-3/TRBV12-4; J gene: TRBJ2-3; CDR3 protein: CASSYPTKDTQYF
V gene: TRBV20-1; J gene: TRBJ2-1; CDR3 protein: CSARAYTYSYNEQFF
V gene: TRBV15; J gene: TRBJ2-1; CDR3 protein: CATGPTEENEQFF
V gene: TRBV6-1; J gene: TRBJ2-3; CDR3 protein: CASSATGGTSTDTQYF
V gene: TRBV29-1; J gene: TRBJ2-2; CDR3 protein: CSTQADGANTGELFF
V gene: TRBV15; J gene: TRBJ1-6; CDR3 protein: CAAGWRGDSPLHF
V gene: TRBV20-1; J gene: TRBJ2-7; CDR3 protein: CSAKHRDRGYEQYF
V gene: TRBV24-1; J gene: TRBJ2-5; CDR3 protein: CATSELTSEETQYF
V gene: TRBV19; J gene: TRBJ2-1; CDR3 protein: CASSIGLPNEQFF
V gene: TRBV12-3/TRBV12-4; J gene: TRBJ2-1; CDR3 protein: CASSPFRDSNEQFF
V gene: TRBV24-1; J gene: TRBJ2-3; CDR3 protein: CATSDFILGQNTDTQYF
V gene: TRBV5-1; J gene: TRBJ2-1; CDR3 protein: CASSPEGAAYNEQFF
V gene: TRBV7-2; J gene: TRBJ2-1; CDR3 protein: CASSSGLAGGPYNEQFF
V gene: TRBV7-8; J gene: TRBJ2-3; CDR3 protein: CASSLRQGASADTQYF
V gene: TRBV20-1; J gene: TRBJ2-1; CDR3 protein: CSAPQREGLLNEQFF
V gene: TRBV9; J gene: TRBJ2-1; CDR3 protein: CASSVDISGIYDEQFF
V gene: TRBV6-1; J gene: TRBJ2-1; CDR3 protein: CASSELAGVSPYNEQFF
V gene: TRBV5-1; J gene: TRBJ2-1; CDR3 protein: CASSLSRLAGDNEQFF
V gene: TRBV12-3/TRBV12-4; J gene: TRBJ1-5; CDR3 protein: CASSPRSDQPQHF
V gene: TRBV24-1; J gene: TRBJ2-3; CDR3 protein: CATSDPSRTESITDTQYF
V gene: TRBV4-2; J gene: TRBJ2-1; CDR3 protein: CASSQDVANEQFF
V gene: TRBV4-3; J gene: TRBJ2-1; CDR3 protein: CASSQDVSSGRTEQFF
V gene: TRBV28; J gene: TRBJ2-7; CDR3 protein: CATSPAGQSYEQYF
V gene: TRBV4-3; J gene: TRBJ2-1; CDR3 protein: CASSSSGNYNEQFF